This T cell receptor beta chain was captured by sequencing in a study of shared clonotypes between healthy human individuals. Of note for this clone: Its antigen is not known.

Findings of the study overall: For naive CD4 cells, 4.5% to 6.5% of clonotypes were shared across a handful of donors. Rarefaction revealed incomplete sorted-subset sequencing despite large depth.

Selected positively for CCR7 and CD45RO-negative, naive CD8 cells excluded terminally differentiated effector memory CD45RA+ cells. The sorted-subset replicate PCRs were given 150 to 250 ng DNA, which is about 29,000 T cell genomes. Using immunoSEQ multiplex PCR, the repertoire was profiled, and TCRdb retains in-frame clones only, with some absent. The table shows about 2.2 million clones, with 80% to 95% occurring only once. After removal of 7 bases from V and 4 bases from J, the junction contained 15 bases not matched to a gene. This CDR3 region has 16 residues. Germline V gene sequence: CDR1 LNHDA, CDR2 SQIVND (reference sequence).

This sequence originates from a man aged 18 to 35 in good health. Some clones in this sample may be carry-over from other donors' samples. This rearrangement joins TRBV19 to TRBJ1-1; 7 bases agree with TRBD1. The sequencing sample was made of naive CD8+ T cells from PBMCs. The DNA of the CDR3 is TGTGCCAGTATCGAGGCAGGGGGAGGTAGTATCACTGAAGCTTTCTTT. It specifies CASIEAGGGSITEAFF.